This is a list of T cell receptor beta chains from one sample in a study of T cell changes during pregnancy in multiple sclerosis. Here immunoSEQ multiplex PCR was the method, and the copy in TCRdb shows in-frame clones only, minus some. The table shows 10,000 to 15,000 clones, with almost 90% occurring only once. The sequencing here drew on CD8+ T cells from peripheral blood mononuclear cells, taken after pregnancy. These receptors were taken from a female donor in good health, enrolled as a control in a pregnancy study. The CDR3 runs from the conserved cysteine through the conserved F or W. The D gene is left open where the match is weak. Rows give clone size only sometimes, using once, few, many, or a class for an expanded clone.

cdr3_aa: CASTAGDGPITFF
cdr3_nt: TGTGCCAGCACCGCGGGCGACGGCCCGATTACTTTCTTT
v_call: TRBV7-9
j_call: TRBJ1-1
clone_size: NA
d_call: NA

cdr3_aa: CASSLARGYGYTF
cdr3_nt: TGTGCCAGCAGCTTAGCTCGAGGCTATGGCTACACCTTC
v_call: TRBV7-8
j_call: TRBJ1-2
clone_size: NA
d_call: NA

cdr3_aa: CASSQQRGGQETQYF
cdr3_nt: TGTGCCAGCAGCCAACAGCGGGGGGGCCAAGAGACCCAGTACTTC
v_call: TRBV4-2
j_call: TRBJ2-5
clone_size: few
d_call: TRBD2

cdr3_aa: CASSLVGSDTYEQYF
cdr3_nt: TGTGCCAGCAGCTTAGTGGGGTCGGACACCTACGAGCAGTACTTC
v_call: TRBV7-9
j_call: TRBJ2-7
clone_size: NA
d_call: NA

cdr3_aa: CASRGLATYEQYF
cdr3_nt: TGTGCCAGCAGGGGACTAGCCACCTACGAGCAGTACTTC
v_call: TRBV4-2
j_call: TRBJ2-7
clone_size: NA
d_call: TRBD2

cdr3_aa: CASSTLAGVTGELFF
cdr3_nt: TGTGCCAGTAGTACCTTAGCGGGAGTCACCGGGGAGCTGTTTTTT
v_call: TRBV19
j_call: TRBJ2-2
clone_size: NA
d_call: TRBD2

cdr3_aa: CASSTLAGGPDTQYF
cdr3_nt: TGTGCCAGCAGCACTCTAGCGGGAGGGCCTGATACGCAGTATTTT
v_call: TRBV7-9
j_call: TRBJ2-3
clone_size: NA
d_call: TRBD2

cdr3_aa: CASSAGQIYEQYF
cdr3_nt: TGTGCCAGCAGCGCCGGACAGATCTACGAGCAGTACTTC
v_call: TRBV5-6
j_call: TRBJ2-7
clone_size: NA
d_call: NA

cdr3_aa: CASSEAGGSYNEQFF
cdr3_nt: TGTGCCAGCAGTGAAGCGGGAGGCTCCTACAATGAGCAGTTCTTC
v_call: TRBV6-4
j_call: TRBJ2-1
clone_size: few
d_call: TRBD2

cdr3_aa: CASSLQGLSDTQYF
cdr3_nt: TGTGCCAGCAGTTTACAGGGGTTATCAGATACGCAGTATTTT
v_call: TRBV6-6
j_call: TRBJ2-3
clone_size: NA
d_call: TRBD1

cdr3_aa: CASSLYNMNTEAFF
cdr3_nt: TGTGCCAGCAGTTTATACAACATGAACACTGAAGCTTTCTTT
v_call: TRBV27
j_call: TRBJ1-1
clone_size: once
d_call: NA

cdr3_aa: CASSIAGRGNSPLHF
cdr3_nt: TGTGCCAGTAGTATAGCTGGCAGGGGGAACTCACCCCTCCACTTT
v_call: TRBV19
j_call: TRBJ1-6
clone_size: NA
d_call: TRBD1

cdr3_aa: CASSLDNNNEQFF
cdr3_nt: TGTGCCAGCAGCTTGGACAACAACAATGAGCAGTTCTTC
v_call: TRBV5-6
j_call: TRBJ2-1
clone_size: NA
d_call: NA

cdr3_aa: CASSLPLAGGPFYNEQFF
cdr3_nt: TGTGCCAGCAGCTTACCACTAGCGGGGGGGCCATTTTACAATGAGCAGTTCTTC
v_call: TRBV7-9
j_call: TRBJ2-1
clone_size: NA
d_call: TRBD2

cdr3_aa: CASSAGGEGNEQFF
cdr3_nt: TGTGCCAGCAGTGCTGGGGGCGAGGGCAATGAGCAGTTCTTC
v_call: TRBV6-4
j_call: TRBJ2-1
clone_size: NA
d_call: NA

cdr3_aa: CASSLASGGYNEQFF
cdr3_nt: TGCGCCAGCAGCTTGGCTAGCGGGGGCTACAATGAGCAGTTCTTC
v_call: TRBV5-1
j_call: TRBJ2-1
clone_size: NA
d_call: TRBD2

cdr3_aa: CASSTGGRNTEAFF
cdr3_nt: TGTGCCAGTAGTACAGGGGGCAGGAACACTGAAGCTTTCTTT
v_call: TRBV19
j_call: TRBJ1-1
clone_size: NA
d_call: TRBD1